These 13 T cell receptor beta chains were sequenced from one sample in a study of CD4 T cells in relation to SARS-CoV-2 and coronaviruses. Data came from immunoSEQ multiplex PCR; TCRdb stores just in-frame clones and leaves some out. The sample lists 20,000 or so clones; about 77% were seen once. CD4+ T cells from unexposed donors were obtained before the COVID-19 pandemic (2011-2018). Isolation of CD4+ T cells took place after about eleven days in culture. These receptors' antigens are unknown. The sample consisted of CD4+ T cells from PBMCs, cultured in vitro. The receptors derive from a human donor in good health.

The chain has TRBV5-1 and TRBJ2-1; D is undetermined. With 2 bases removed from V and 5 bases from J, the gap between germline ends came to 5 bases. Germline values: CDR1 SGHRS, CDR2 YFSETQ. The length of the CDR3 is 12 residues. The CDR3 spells CASSLEDNEQFF. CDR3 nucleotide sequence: TGCGCCAGCAGCTTAGAAGACAATGAGCAGTTCTTC.

The CDR3 protein is CASSYSAGGSYEQYF. DNA of the CDR3: TGTGCCAGCAGTTACTCGGCAGGGGGTTCCTACGAGCAGTACTTC. The chain carries TRBV6-5 and TRBJ2-7, with 7 bases that match TRBD1. Germline assignment: CDR1 MNHEY and CDR2 SVGAGI. The CDR3 totals 15 residues. V trimming: 0 bases; J trimming: 1 base; junction bases outside the gene matches: 3.

CDR3 sequence reads: CASSFSGANYEQYF. CDR3 nucleotides: TGTGCCAGCAGCTTCTCCGGGGCCAACTACGAGCAGTACTTC. The chain uses TRBV11-2 and TRBJ2-7; D is perhaps TRBD1 or TRBD2 (5 bases each). Germline lookup yields CDR1 SGHAT and CDR2 FQNNGV. CDR3 size: 14 residues. V lost 3 bases and J lost 3, with 12 bases in between.

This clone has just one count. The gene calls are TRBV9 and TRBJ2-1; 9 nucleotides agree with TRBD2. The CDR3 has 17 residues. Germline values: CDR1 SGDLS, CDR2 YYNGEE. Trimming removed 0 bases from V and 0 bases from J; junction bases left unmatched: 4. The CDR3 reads CASSVGGGRVSYNEQFF. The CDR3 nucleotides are TGTGCCAGCAGCGTAGGGGGCGGGAGGGTCTCCTACAATGAGCAGTTCTTC.

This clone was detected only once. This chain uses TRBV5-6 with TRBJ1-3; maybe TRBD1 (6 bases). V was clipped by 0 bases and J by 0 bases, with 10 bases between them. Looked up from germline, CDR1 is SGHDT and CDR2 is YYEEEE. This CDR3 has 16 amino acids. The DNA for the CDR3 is TGTGCCAGCAGCTTGGATCAGGGGACCTCTGGAAACACCATATATTTT. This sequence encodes CASSLDQGTSGNTIYF. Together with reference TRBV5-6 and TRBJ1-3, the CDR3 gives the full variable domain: DAGVTQSPTHLIKTRGQQVTLRCSPKSGHDTVSWYQQALGQGPQFIFQYYEEEERQRGNFPDRFSGHQFPNYSSELNVNALLLGDSALYLCASSLDQGTSGNTIYFGEGSWLTVV.

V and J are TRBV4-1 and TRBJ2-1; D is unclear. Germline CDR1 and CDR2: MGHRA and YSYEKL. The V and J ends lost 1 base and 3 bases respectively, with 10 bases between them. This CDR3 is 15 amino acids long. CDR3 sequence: CASSQVSPLYNEQFF. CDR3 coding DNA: TGCGCCAGCAGCCAAGTCTCCCCCCTCTACAATGAGCAGTTCTTC.

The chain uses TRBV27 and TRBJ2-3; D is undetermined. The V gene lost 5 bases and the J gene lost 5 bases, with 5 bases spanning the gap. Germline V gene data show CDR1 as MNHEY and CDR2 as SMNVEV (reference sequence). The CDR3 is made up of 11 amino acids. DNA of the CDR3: TGTGCCAGCAGTCGTGGAGATACGCAGTATTTT. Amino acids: CASSRGDTQYF.

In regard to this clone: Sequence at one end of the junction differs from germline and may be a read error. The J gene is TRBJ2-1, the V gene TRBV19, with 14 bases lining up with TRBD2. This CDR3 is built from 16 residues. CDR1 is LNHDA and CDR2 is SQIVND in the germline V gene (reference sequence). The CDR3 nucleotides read TGTGCCAGTAGCATTGGGACTAGCGGGAGTAAAAATGGGTTAATCTTC. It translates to CASSIGTSGSKNGLIF.

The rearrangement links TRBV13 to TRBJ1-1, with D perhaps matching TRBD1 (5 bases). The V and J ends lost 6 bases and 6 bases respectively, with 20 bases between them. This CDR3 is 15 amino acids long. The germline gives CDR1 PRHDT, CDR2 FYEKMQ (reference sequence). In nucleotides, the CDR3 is TGTGCCAGCAGTCACAAAGGTGGGGGAAAGCCTGAAGCTTTCTTT. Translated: CASSHKGGGKPEAFF.

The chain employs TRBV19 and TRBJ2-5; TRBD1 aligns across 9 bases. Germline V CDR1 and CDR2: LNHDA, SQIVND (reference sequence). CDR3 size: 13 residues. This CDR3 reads CASGQGVRETQYF. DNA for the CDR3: TGTGCATCGGGACAGGGCGTTAGAGAGACCCAGTACTTC.

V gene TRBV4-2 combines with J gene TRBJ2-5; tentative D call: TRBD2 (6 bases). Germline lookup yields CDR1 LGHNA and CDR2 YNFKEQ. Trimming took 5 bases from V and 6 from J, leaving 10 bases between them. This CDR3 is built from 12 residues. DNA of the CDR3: TGTGCCAGCAGCAACGCGGGACAGACCCAGTACTTC. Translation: CASSNAGQTQYF.

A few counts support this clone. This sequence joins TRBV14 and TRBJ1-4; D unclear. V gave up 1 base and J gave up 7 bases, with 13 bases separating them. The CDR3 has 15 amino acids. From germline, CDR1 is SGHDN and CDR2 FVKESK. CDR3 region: CASSQVRGSGEKLFF. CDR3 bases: TGTGCCAGCAGCCAAGTCCGCGGTTCGGGTGAAAAACTGTTTTTT.

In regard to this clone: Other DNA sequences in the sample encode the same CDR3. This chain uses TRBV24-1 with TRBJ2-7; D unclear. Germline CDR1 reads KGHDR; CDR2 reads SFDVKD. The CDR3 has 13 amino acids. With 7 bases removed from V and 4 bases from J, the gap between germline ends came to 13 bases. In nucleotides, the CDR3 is TGTGCCACCAGCGATCCTCGAGGTTACGAGCAGTACTTC. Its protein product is CATSDPRGYEQYF.